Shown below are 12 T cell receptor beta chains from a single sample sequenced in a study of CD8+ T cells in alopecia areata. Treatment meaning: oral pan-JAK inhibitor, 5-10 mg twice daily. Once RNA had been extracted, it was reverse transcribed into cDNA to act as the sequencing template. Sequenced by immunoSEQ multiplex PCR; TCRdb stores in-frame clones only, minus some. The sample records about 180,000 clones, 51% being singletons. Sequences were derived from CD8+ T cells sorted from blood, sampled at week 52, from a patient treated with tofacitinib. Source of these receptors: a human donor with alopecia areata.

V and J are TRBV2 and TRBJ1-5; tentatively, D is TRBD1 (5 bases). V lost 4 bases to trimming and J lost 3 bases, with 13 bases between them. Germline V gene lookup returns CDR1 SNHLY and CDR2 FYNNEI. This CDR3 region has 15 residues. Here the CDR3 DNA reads TGTGCCAGCAGTGGAGGGGCTTATATCAATCAGCCCCAGCATTTT. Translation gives CASSGGAYINQPQHF.

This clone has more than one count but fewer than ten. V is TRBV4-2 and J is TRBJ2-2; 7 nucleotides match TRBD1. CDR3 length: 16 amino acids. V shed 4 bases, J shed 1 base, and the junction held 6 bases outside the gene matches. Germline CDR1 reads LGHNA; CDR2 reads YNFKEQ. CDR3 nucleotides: TGTGCCAGCAGCCTAGGGACAGCGCAGAACACCGGGGAGCTGTTTTTT. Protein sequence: CASSLGTAQNTGELFF.

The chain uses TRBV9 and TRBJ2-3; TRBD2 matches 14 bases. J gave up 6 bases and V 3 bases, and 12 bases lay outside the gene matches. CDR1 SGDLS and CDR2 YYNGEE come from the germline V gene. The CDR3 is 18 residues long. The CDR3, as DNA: TGTGCCAGCAGCGCAAGGATCTTGACTAGCGGGGGGGCGGATACGCAGTATTTT. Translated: CASSARILTSGGADTQYF.

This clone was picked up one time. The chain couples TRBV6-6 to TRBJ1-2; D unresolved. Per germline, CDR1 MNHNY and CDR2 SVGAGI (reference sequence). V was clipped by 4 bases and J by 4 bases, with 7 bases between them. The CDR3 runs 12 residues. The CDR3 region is CASSSAPYGYTF. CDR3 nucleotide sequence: TGTGCCAGCAGTTCGGCGCCCTATGGCTACACCTTC.

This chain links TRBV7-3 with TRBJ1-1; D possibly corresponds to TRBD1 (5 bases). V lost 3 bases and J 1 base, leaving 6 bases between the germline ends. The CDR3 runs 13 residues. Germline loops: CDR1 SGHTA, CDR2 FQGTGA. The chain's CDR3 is CASSFGGNTEAFF. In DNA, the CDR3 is TGTGCCAGCAGCTTTGGGGGGAACACTGAAGCTTTCTTT.

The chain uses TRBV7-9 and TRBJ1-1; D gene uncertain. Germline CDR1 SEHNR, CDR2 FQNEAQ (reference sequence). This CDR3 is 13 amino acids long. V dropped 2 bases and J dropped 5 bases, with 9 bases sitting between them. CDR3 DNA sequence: TGTGCCAGCAGCTTATGGGAGATGACTGAAGCTTTCTTT. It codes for CASSLWEMTEAFF. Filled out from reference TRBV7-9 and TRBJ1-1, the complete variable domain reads DTGVSQNPRHKITKRGQNVTFRCDPISEHNRLYWYRQTLGQGPEFLTYFQNEAQLEKSRLLSDRFSAERPKGSFSTLEIQRTEQGDSAMYLCASSLWEMTEAFFGQGTRLTVV.

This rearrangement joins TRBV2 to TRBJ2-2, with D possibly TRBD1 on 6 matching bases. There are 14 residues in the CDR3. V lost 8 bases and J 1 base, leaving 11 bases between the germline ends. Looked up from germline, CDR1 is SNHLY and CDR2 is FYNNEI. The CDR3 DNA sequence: TGTGCCAGCGCGAACAGGGTGAACACCGGGGAGCTGTTTTTT. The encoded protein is CASANRVNTGELFF.

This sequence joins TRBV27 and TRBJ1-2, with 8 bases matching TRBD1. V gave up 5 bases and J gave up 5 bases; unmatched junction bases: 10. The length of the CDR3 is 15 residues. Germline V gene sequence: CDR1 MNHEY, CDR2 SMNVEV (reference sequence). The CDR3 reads CASSPTTGVKYGYTF. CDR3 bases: TGTGCCAGCAGTCCTACGACAGGGGTGAAGTATGGCTACACCTTC.

The CDR3 here is CASSLSTGAFNEQYF. For the CDR3, the DNA is TGTGCCAGCAGTTTATCGACAGGGGCTTTCAACGAGCAGTACTTC. The chain couples TRBV27 to TRBJ2-7; the match to TRBD1 covers 8 bases. The CDR3 loop spans 15 amino acids. V was clipped by 0 bases and J by 5 bases; unmatched bases: 6. From germline, CDR1 is MNHEY and CDR2 SMNVEV (reference sequence).

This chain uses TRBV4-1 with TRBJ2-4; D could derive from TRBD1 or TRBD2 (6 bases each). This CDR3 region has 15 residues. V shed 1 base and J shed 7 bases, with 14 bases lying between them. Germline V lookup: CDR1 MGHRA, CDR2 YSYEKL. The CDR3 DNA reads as TGCGCCAGCAGCCAAGGGGGAACAGGGAGGAACATTCAGTACTTC. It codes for CASSQGGTGRNIQYF.

The CDR3 region is CAISEVRHEQFF. CDR3 in DNA: TGTGCCATCAGCGAAGTTAGGCATGAGCAGTTCTTC. J is TRBJ2-1 and V is TRBV10-3; D is uncertain. CDR3 length equals 12 residues. The V gene lost 6 bases and the J gene lost 8 bases, with 11 bases spanning the gap. Germline-derived CDR1 and CDR2 are ENHRY and SYGVKD.

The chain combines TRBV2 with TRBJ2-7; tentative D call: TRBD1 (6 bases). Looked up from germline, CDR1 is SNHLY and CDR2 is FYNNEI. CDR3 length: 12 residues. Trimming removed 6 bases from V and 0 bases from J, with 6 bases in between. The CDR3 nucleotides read TGTGCCAGCAGGACAGGCTCCTACGAGCAGTACTTC. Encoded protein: CASRTGSYEQYF.